Below are 2 T cell receptor beta chains sequenced from a single sample in a study of CD8 T cells in ankylosing spondylitis. TCRdb redid the calling of the 5' RACE reads with MiXCR, one entry per CDR3 protein. Seen here are approximately 290,000 distinct CDR3 sequences, less than 25% observed once, and the top ten hold 3.5% to 4.5%. The sequencing input was blood, either unsorted or a sorted T cell fraction (not recorded which). The receptors here all came from a female donor with ankylosing spondylitis or in good health (not recorded which).

This chain joins TRBV4-3 and TRBJ1-5, with D perhaps matching TRBD1 (6 bases). CDR1 is LGHNA, CDR2 YSLEER, per germline. The CDR3 is 19 residues long. V gave up 4 bases and J gave up 0 bases, with 22 bases separating them. The CDR3 DNA sequence: TGCGCCAGCAGCCCAAGTCCTTGGGAGGACAGTTATAGCAATCAGCCCCAGCATTTT. Residues: CASSPSPWEDSYSNQPQHF.

This chain links TRBV7-2 with TRBJ1-1; no clear D gene. The CDR3 extends over 14 amino acids. V gave up 4 bases and J gave up 0 bases, with 9 bases separating them. Germline V gene lookup returns CDR1 SGHTA and CDR2 FQGNSA. In DNA form, the CDR3 reads TGTGCCAGCAGCTCCATGGGCATGAACACTGAAGCTTTCTTT. It yields the protein CASSSMGMNTEAFF.